This T cell receptor (beta chain) was retrieved from a study of blood T cell repertoires in COVID-19. Authors' processing steps: Amplification with reference gene primers provided the estimates of nucleated cell counts. Sequencing used immunoSEQ multiplex PCR; TCRdb keeps in-frame clones, though not all of them. Clone size and the V and J calls come from that table; the DNA yielded D and trimming. The sample records about 110,000 clones, under 85% being singletons. Germline assignment: CDR1 SNHLY and CDR2 FYNNEI. The CDR3 runs 14 residues. The J segment lost 6 bases and the V segment lost 6 bases, leaving 7 bases of the junction unmatched.

This chain joins TRBV2 and TRBJ2-2, with 7 nucleotides matching TRBD2. This TCR was sampled from a woman in her seventies with acute or convalescent COVID-19. Sequencing used peripheral blood. The CDR3 sequence: CASRALTSAGELFF. For the CDR3, the DNA is TGTGCCAGCAGGGCCCTAACTAGCGCCGGGGAGCTGTTTTTT.